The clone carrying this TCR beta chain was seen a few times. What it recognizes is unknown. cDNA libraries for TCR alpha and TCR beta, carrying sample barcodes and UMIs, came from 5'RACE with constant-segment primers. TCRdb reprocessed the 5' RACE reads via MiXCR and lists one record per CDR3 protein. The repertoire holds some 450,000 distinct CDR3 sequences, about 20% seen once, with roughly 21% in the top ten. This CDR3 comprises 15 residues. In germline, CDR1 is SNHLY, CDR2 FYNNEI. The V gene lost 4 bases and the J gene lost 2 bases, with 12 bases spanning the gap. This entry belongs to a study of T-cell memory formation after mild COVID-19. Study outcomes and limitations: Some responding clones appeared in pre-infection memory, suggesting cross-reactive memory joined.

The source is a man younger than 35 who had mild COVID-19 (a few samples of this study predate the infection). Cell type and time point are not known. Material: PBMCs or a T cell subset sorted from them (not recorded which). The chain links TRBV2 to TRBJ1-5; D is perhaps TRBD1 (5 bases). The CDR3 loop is CASSVEGLRNQPQHF. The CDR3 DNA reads TGTGCCAGCAGTGTGGAGGGGTTGCGCAATCAGCCCCAGCATTTT.